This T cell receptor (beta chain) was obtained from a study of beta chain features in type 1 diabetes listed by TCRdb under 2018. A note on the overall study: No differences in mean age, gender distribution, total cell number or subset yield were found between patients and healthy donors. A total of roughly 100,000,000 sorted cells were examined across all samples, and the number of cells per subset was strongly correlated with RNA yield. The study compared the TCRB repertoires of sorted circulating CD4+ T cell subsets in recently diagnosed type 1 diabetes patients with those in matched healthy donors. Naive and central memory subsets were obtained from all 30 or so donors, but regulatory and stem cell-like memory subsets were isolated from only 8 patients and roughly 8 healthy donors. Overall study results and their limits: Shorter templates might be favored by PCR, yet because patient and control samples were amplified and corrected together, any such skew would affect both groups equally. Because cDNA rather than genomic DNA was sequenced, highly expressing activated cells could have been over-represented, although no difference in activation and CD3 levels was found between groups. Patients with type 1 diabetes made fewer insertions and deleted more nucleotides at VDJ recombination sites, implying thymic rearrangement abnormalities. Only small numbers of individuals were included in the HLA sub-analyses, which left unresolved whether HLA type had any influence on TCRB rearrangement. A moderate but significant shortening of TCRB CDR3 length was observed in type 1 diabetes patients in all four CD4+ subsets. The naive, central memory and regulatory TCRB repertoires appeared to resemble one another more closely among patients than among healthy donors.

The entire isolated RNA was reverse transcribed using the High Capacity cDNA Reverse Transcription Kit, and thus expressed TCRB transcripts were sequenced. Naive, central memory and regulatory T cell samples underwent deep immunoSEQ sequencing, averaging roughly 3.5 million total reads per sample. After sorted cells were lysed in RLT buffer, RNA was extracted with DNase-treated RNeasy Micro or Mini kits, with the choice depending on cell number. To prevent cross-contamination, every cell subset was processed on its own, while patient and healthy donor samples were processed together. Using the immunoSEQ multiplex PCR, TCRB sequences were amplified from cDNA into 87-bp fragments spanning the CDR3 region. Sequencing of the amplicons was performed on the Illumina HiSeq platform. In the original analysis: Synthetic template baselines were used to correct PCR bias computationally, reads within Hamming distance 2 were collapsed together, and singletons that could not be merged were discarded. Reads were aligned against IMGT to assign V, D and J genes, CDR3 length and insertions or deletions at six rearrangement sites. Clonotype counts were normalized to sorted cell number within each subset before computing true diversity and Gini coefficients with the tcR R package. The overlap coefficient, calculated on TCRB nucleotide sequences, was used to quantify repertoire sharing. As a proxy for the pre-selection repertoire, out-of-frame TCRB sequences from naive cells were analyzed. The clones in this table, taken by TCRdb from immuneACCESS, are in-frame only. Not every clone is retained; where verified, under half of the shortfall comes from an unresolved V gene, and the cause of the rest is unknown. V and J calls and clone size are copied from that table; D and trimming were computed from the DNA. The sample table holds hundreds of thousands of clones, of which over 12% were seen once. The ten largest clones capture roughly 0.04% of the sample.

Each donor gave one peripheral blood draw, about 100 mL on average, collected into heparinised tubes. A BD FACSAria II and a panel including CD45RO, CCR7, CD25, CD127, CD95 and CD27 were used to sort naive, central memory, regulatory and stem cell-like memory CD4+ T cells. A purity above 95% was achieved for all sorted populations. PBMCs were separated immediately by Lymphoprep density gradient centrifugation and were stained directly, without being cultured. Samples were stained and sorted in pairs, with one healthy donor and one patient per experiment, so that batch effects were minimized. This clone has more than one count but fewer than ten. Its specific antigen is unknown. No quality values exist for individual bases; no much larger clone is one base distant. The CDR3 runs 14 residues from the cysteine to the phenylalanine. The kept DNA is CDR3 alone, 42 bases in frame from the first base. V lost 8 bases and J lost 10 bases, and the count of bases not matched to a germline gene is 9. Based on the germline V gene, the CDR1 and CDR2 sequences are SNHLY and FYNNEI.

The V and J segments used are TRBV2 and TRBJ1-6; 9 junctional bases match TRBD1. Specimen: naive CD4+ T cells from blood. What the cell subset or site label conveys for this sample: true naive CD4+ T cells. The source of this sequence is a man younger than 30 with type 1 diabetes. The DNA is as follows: TGTGCCAGCCCCGGGACAGGGAGAGGATCACCCCTCCACTTT. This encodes CASPGTGRGSPLHF.